The 11 T cell receptor beta chains reported below all come from one sample, sequenced in a study of T cell responses to AZD1222 COVID-19 vaccine. The repertoire was sequenced with immunoSEQ multiplex PCR; TCRdb's copy has only in-frame clones and lacks some. The sample shows around 170,000 clones, more than 75% of them seen only once. Here the sequenced sample was peripheral blood, taken on day 0 of AZD1222 vaccination. The source is an adult in good health.

This clone was detected only a few times. This chain uses TRBV28 with TRBJ1-5; D is uncertain. The CDR3 totals 12 residues. With 6 bases removed from V and 7 bases from J, the gap between germline ends came to 10 bases. CDR1 and CDR2 from the germline V gene are MDHEN and SYDVKM. The CDR3 loop reads CASREATQPQHF. CDR3 DNA: TGTGCCAGCAGGGAGGCTACGCAGCCCCAGCATTTT.

This chain connects TRBV12-3 or TRBV12-4 to TRBJ2-7; maybe TRBD2 (6 bases). With 3 bases removed from V and 3 bases from J, the gap between germline ends came to 9 bases. The CDR3 contains 13 residues. CDR3 residues: CASSFRGGYEQYF. In DNA form, the CDR3 reads TGTGCCAGCAGTTTTAGGGGAGGCTACGAGCAGTACTTC.

This chain joins TRBV7-3 and TRBJ2-7; no firm D call. From germline, CDR1 is SGHTA and CDR2 FQGTGA. There are 11 residues in the CDR3. Trimming removed 6 bases at V and 3 bases at J, with 6 bases between. This chain's CDR3 is CASSRIYEQYF. The DNA of the CDR3 is TGTGCCAGCAGTCGTATCTACGAGCAGTACTTC.

J is TRBJ2-1 and V is TRBV21-1; the D call TRBD2 from the table was never checked on the DNA. TRBV21-1 is a recognized pseudogene. The CDR3 consists of 18 residues. The CDR3 DNA reads as TGTGCCAGCAGCAAAGTCGGTTCTAGCGGGAGCTCCTACAATGAGCAGTTCTTC. It is translated as CASSKVGSSGSSYNEQFF.

This chain links TRBV19 with TRBJ2-1; the D gene is possibly TRBD1 (6 bases). The CDR3 is made up of 15 amino acids. CDR1 and CDR2 from the germline V gene are LNHDA and SQIVND (reference sequence). Trimming pared 5 bases from V and 5 bases from J, leaving 16 bases between. The CDR3 DNA reads as TGTGCCAGTAGTGTATACAGGGTCCGGAACAATGAGCAGTTCTTC. Amino acids: CASSVYRVRNNEQFF.

This rearrangement joins TRBV5-1 to TRBJ2-7; D is perhaps TRBD1 or TRBD2 (5 bases each). There are 17 residues in the CDR3. V lost 0 bases and J lost 2, with 18 bases in between. Germline V CDR1 and CDR2: SGHRS, YFSETQ. CDR3 DNA: TGCGCCAGCAGCTTGGGGCCGGGGCAAGCGTTTCCCTACGAGCAGTACTTC. Amino acid sequence: CASSLGPGQAFPYEQYF.

This rearrangement joins TRBV3-1 (or the pseudogene TRBV3-2) to TRBJ2-1; TRBD2 agrees at 8 bases. Germline V CDR1 and CDR2: LGHDT, YNNKEL (reference sequence). With V trimmed by 1 base and J by 6 bases, 5 bases remained unmatched. The length of the CDR3 is 15 residues. The CDR3: CASSQAGGGLNEQFF. CDR3 DNA: TGTGCCAGCAGCCAAGCGGGCGGGGGGCTCAATGAGCAGTTCTTC.

The chain combines TRBV5-8 with TRBJ1-3; D call uncertain. This CDR3 contains 16 residues. The ends were cut back, 2 bases at V and 2 bases at J, with 14 bases in the middle. Germline-derived CDR1 and CDR2 are SGHTS and YDEGEE. The CDR3 sequence is CASSFVGSDPGNTIYF. The CDR3, as DNA: TGTGCCAGCAGCTTTGTCGGATCTGATCCTGGAAACACCATATATTTT.

This chain uses TRBV19 with TRBJ1-4; D unresolved. The V end was cut by 6 bases, the J end by 6 bases, with 17 bases between. The CDR3 is 15 amino acids. Germline V gives CDR1 LNHDA, CDR2 SQIVND (reference sequence). The CDR3 spells CASSDGPSPDEKLFF. In DNA, the CDR3 is TGTGCCAGTAGCGACGGCCCATCTCCGGATGAAAAACTGTTTTTT. Combining the CDR3 with reference TRBV19 and TRBJ1-4 gives the whole variable domain DGGITQSPKYLFRKEGQNVTLSCEQNLNHDAMYWYRQDPGQGLRLIYYSQIVNDFQKGDIAEGYSVSREKKESFPLTVTSAQKNPTAFYLCASSDGPSPDEKLFFGSGTQLSVL.

The chain joins TRBV7-2 to TRBJ2-5; 7 bases are shared with TRBD2. The V and J ends lost 5 bases and 4 bases, in that order; junction bases with no gene match: 13. This CDR3 spans 16 amino acids. Germline lookup yields CDR1 SGHTA and CDR2 FQGNSA. The CDR3 DNA reads TGTGCCAGCAGCCCCCGGACTAGGGCGTTCATAGAGACCCAGTACTTC. Translating it yields CASSPRTRAFIETQYF. Looking up the rest from reference TRBV7-2 and TRBJ2-5 gives the full variable domain: GAGVSQSPSNKVTEKGKDVELRCDPISGHTALYWYRQSLGQGLEFLIYFQGNSAPDKSGLPSDRFSAERTGGSVSTLTIQRTQQEDSAVYLCASSPRTRAFIETQYFGPGTRLLVL.

This clone appeared a single time. The chain employs TRBV7-3 and TRBJ2-1; 12 bases line up with TRBD2. Germline CDR1 SGHTA, CDR2 FQGTGA. CDR3 length: 19 amino acids. Trimming cost V 0 bases and J 2 bases; bases outside gene matches: 8. The CDR3: CASSLTGSSGGVAYNEQFF. The CDR3 DNA is TGTGCCAGCAGCTTAACCGGGTCTAGCGGGGGGGTTGCCTACAATGAGCAGTTCTTC. The full variable domain, completed using reference TRBV7-3 and TRBJ2-1, is GAGVSQTPSNKVTEKGKYVELRCDPISGHTALYWYRQSLGQGPEFLIYFQGTGAADDSGLPNDRFFAVRPEGSVSTLKIQRTERGDSAVYLCASSLTGSSGGVAYNEQFFGPGTRLTVL.